This T cell receptor (beta chain) was found in a study of cytomegalovirus exposure and HLA in healthy donors (dated by TCRdb to about 2017). Notes on the research overall: According to an earlier analysis of 550 to 750 of the donors, about 170 million T cells yielded 90 million to 130 million unique TCR beta sequences and roughly 280 Gb of sequence data. High-throughput TCR immunosequencing, statistical association of individual TCRs with disease status, and machine learning were combined to predict cytomegalovirus infection status. About five DR-DQ haplotypes were treated as single units for association and clustering because of strong linkage in the cohort. All discovery cohort repertoires had been generated using a single sequencing platform. The aim of the study was to test whether cataloging public T cell receptors could identify signatures of past pathogen exposure. Across around 400 genotyped donors of the cohort, an average of about 240,000 unique TCR beta nucleotide sequences per donor were sequenced, and 15% to 20% of those sequences were non-productive. A later genetic analysis took genome-wide SNP genotypes for about 55% of the 666 donors and used that subset as a discovery cohort. A later analysis re-analyzed previously published TCR beta repertoires from roughly 630 donors and added high-resolution HLA genotyping to study TCR occurrence patterns. Among the roughly 400 genotyped donors, roughly 80% belonged to the genetic ancestry cluster associated with self-reported Caucasian donors. An early release that covered approximately 600 HLA-typed donors contained approximately 300 gigabases of sequencing data and around 80 million unique TCR sequences. To decide whether each TCR beta V gene segment behaved as functional or pseudogenic, an earlier analysis of some 570 of the donors relied on high-throughput TCR beta sequencing. Rather than using new phenotypic data, the later analysis identified candidate immune exposures from TCR beta sequences and from how often those sequences occurred across donors. HLA typing covered class I and class II loci at four-digit resolution. Donor age, sex, ethnicity and CMV serostatus were compiled together with the repertoire data. Typing coverage differed by locus: A, B, C, DRB1 and DQB1 were typed in roughly 620-640 donors, DQA1 in 522, DPA1 in around 580, and DPB1 in just under 480. Along with the roughly 710-subject first cohort, a separate validation cohort of over a hundred different subjects was used. The T cell repertoires of under 750 subjects were profiled by immunosequencing and related to cytomegalovirus serostatus.

In total, 630 or so healthy bone marrow donors made up the cohort. Cohort members were all nominally healthy when sampled, although unrecorded immune exposures were likely present. The donor tested CMV seronegative and was one of the 352 seronegative cohort members. A peripheral blood sample was collected from each donor, and TCR beta sequencing was performed on peripheral blood mononuclear cells. Genomic DNA was extracted from the blood cell samples with the Qiagen DNeasy Blood Extraction Kit. Overall study results and their limits: At a false discovery rate of 0.05, a later analysis linked some 17,000 TCR beta sequences to specific HLA alleles. In vitro tests confirmed that a few of the cytomegalovirus-associated TCR beta chains recognize cytomegalovirus antigens. For the cohort, immune exposure information was limited to CMV serostatus. The presence/absence analyses assumed that sequencing depth was roughly uniform across donors, and that assumption may not be true. In a later genetic analysis, a missense DCLRE1C variant was associated with V-gene and J-gene trimming of TCR beta chains, and the association was replicated in an independent cohort. Because HLA typing was unavailable for some donors at each locus, only the typed subset was used in association tests. Compared with the roughly 710-donor mean, donors in an Asian-associated ancestry cluster had fewer N-insertions in productive TCRs, according to a later genetic analysis. Several of the top co-occurrence clusters appeared to be linked to parvovirus B19, influenza, CMV and Epstein-Barr virus, according to a later analysis. The sequencing pipeline was judged likely to have produced a cluster of highly shared sequence variants as a technical artifact. In a later analysis, most CMV-associated TCR beta chains were found to appear HLA-restricted, with HLA associations seemingly driven largely by CMV exposure. The classifier was reported to diagnose cytomegalovirus status with high specificity and sensitivity in both the original and validation cohorts. Broadly in line with IMGT annotations, most TCR beta V segments showed up in productive rearrangements about 90% or about 30% of the time in an earlier analysis of approximately 640 of the donors. Assigning TCR associations to individual alleles was difficult when HLA alleles, especially DR and DQ, strongly co-occurred. In a later analysis, TCR association rates were found to vary across HLA loci, with the most associated TCRs seen for DRB1 alleles and the fewest for HLA-C alleles. According to the authors, the approach could potentially be generalized to other disease states and immunological phenotypes. A further reported finding was that TCR beta sequences accurately predicted the HLA-A and HLA-B alleles for most subjects in the first cohort. The study listed 150 to 200 TCR beta chains as associated with cytomegalovirus. Some IMGT-functional V segments, including TRBV6-2 and TRBV6-3, could not be told apart with the 87-base-pair reads, so those segments were excluded. Most TCR sequences were seen in very few donors, while some public TCRs were found in many individuals. In a later analysis, HLA-associated TCR beta chains showed more clonal expansion and lower generation probabilities than non-associated chains that were equally common. Correlated functional status among segregating V segments might be attributable to linkage disequilibrium, but an unknown experimental factor could not be ruled out. Over 15 rarely observed V segments, including chromosome 9 orphons, were excluded from the earlier analysis of approximately 600 of the donors because counts were too low. The cohort was sequenced for TCR beta chains only, and without alpha or paired-chain data the features that could be detected were limited.

Library method: the immunoSEQ multiplex PCR assay. A mixture of 60 forward primers for TCR Vbeta segments and 13 reverse primers for TCR Jbeta segments was used in the multiplex PCR. The CDR3 region of rearranged TCR beta genes was amplified from genomic DNA by a multiplex PCR assay. On the Illumina HiSeq System, the amplified TCR beta libraries were sequenced as 87-base-pair reads. The study's own analysis went as follows. In a later analysis, roughly 80 million unique TCR beta chains were counted across the 500 to 850 repertoires, and around 10 million of these chains were shared by at least two donors. A nearest-neighbor algorithm error-corrected the raw reads and collapsed the reads into unique sequences, merging closely related sequences to remove PCR and sequencing errors. V, D and J gene segments were assigned by aligning CDR3 sequences to IMGT reference sequences. Each retained sequence needed at least a six-nucleotide match to both a V gene segment and a J gene segment. A rearrangement counted as productive if the CDR3 had no stop codons and remained in frame with V and J, and every other rearrangement counted as non-productive. Following IMGT convention, CDR3 was defined as the stretch from the second conserved V-encoded cysteine to the conserved J-encoded phenylalanine. The earlier analysis of approximately 590 of the donors excluded any sequence lacking an unambiguous match to a single V gene segment. An earlier analysis of under 750 of the donors called V segments functional above 56.7% productive rearrangements and segregating when the between-donor standard deviation exceeded 5%. A statistical classification framework was built for diagnosing cytomegalovirus status from the catalog of TCR beta chain sequences. V and J gene assignment, in a later analysis, came from comparing TCR nucleotide sequences with IMGT/GENE-DB human TR gene sequences. Using the TCRdist pipeline, a later analysis assigned CDR3 sequences along with most-parsimonious VDJ recombination scenarios. In a later analysis, each TCR beta chain was defined by its CDR3 amino acid sequence together with its V-gene family, and reads without a unique V-gene family were excluded. As a way to deal with suspected cross-contamination and a sequencing artifact, a later analysis dropped hundreds of nucleotide sequences that were highly shared and had low generation probability. In a later analysis, a clonal expansion index was calculated for each public chain from normalized within-repertoire ranks of inferred template counts. A later analysis computed generation probabilities with a VDJ recombination model fitted to out-of-frame rearrangements, and checked the results against IGoR. In a later analysis, TCR-TCR, TCR-HLA and TCR-CMV co-occurrence was scored with hypergeometric tests, and a repertoire-size bias correction was applied to TCR pairs. To estimate false discovery rates, a later analysis permuted the HLA or CMV assignments 20 times. In a later analysis, co-occurring TCRs were grouped using DBSCAN, with TCRdist sequence similarity added in when clustering inside HLA-allele-positive subsets. For co-occurrence clustering, repertoires with fewer than 30,000 or more than 120,000 public chains were excluded, along with about five repertoires with anomalous nucleotide sharing. In TCRdb, the immuneACCESS table is reduced to in-frame sequences with V and J assigned. These tables do not hold every clone; where another copy was compared, an unresolved V gene accounts for under half, and the others remain unexplained. V and J calls and clone size come straight from that table; D and trimming were deduced from the DNA. The data table for this sample lists 110,000 to 150,000 clones. The ten largest make up about 2.3% of the sample.

From the cysteine up to the phenylalanine, the CDR3 has a length of 13 residues. The entry retains the CDR3 DNA only, 39 bases that are in frame from base 1. Via the germline V gene, CDR1 is MGHDK and CDR2 SYGVNS. Trimming at the junction amounts to 5 bases on V and 2 bases on J, and the germline ends lie 9 bases apart. To note about this clone: Its antigen target is currently unknown.

The V and J segments used are TRBV25-1 and TRBJ1-1; TRBD1 is perhaps the D gene, given 5 matching bases. The sequence was collected from a woman younger than 30 in good health and CMV-seronegative. Sequencing was carried out using PBMCs. The DNA sequence is given as TGTGCCAGCAGTTTGGGGGGAAACACTGAAGCTTTCTTT. It is translated as CASSLGGNTEAFF.